Sequencing of this TCR beta chain was carried out in a study of T cell repertoires in cytomegalovirus infection (dated by TCRdb to the late 2010s). A note on the overall study: The peptide stimulations were aimed at well-studied HLA-B-restricted epitopes as well as recently identified HLA-C-restricted CMV epitopes, whose presentation resists viral immunomodulation. Donor HLA type was relevant to the analysis, as public TCR beta signatures indicated carriage of CMV infection together with the matching HLA type. Broader findings and caveats from the paper: In both this cohort and an independent cohort of over 350 donors, the cumulative frequency of public TCR beta family members distinguished carriers of CMV infection plus the relevant HLA type. The ex vivo response was dominated by HLA-C-restricted CMV-specific TCR beta clonotypes, and the single most frequent clonotype in two of eight donors was supplied by these HLA-C-restricted clonotypes.

Reading the germline V gene (reference sequence) gives CDR1 LNHNV and CDR2 YYDKDF. V has 2 bases trimmed and J has 8 bases trimmed; junction bases matching no gene number 8. Including the terminal cysteine and phenylalanine, the CDR3 comprises 17 residues. Kept here is only the CDR3 DNA, which spans 51 bases and is read in frame from base 1. Taken with the paper, the label for treatment or condition translates to: in vitro stimulation with specific CMV peptide epitopes to enrich CMV-specific T cells. This sample was sequenced with an Illumina HiSeq 1500. TCRdb's own reprocessing of the public reads used fastp at Q25 and MiXCR and kept productive beta chains. Identical CDR3 protein sequences are pooled into one entry, listed with their most common genes and DNA. Present in this sample are roughly 220,000 distinct CDR3 sequences, 30% to 45% of which were seen just once. Approximately 60% of the sample comes from the top ten.

There are a few counts of this clonotype. Its specific antigen is unknown. Per-base qualities were not stored, and no clone one base away is much larger. The sequence was collected from a human donor in good health (CMV status not recorded). Some clones in this sample may be carry-over from other donors' samples. The V and J genes are TRBV15 and TRBJ2-1, with 14 bases in between that match TRBD2. Sequences were derived from CD8+ T cells from cultured PBMCs, sampled from culture after CMV antigen stimulation. The CDR3 region reads CATSRPEGLAGEDEQFF. The bases are TGTGCCACCAGCAGACCTGAGGGACTAGCGGGAGAGGATGAGCAGTTCTTC.